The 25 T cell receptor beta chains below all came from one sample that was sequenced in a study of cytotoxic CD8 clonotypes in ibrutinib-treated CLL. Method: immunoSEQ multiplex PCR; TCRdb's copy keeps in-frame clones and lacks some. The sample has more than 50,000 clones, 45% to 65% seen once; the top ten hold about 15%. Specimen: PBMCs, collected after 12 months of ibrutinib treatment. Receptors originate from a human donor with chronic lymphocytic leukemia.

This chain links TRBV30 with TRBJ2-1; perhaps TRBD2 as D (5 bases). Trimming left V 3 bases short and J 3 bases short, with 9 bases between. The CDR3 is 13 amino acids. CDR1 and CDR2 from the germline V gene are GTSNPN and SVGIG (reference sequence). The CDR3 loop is CAWSGIGYNEQFF. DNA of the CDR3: TGTGCCTGGAGCGGGATCGGCTACAATGAGCAGTTCTTC.

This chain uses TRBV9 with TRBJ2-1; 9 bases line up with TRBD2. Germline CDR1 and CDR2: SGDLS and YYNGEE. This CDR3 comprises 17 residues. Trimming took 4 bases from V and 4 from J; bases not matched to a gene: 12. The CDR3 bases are TGTGCCAGCAGCCCCCGACTAGCGGCGGGGCCGTACAATGAGCAGTTCTTC. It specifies CASSPRLAAGPYNEQFF.

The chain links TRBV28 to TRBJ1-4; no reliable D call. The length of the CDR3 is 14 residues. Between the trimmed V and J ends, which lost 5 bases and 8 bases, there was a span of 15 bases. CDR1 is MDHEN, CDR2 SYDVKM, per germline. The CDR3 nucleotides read TGTGCCAGCAGTCCCCCAGAGTTACGGGAAAAACTGTTTTTT. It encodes CASSPPELREKLFF.

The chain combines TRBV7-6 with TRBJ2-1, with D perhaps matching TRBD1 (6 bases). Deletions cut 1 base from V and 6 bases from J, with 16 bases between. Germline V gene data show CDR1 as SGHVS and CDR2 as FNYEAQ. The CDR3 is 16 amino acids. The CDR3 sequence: CASSLGWQGMLNEQFF. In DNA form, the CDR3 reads TGTGCCAGCAGCTTAGGTTGGCAGGGGATGCTCAATGAGCAGTTCTTC. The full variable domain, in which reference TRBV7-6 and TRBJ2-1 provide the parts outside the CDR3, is GAGVSQSPRYKVTKRGQDVALRCDPISGHVSLYWYRQALGQGPEFLTYFNYEAQQDKSGLPNDRFSAERPEGSISTLTIQRTEQRDSAMYRCASSLGWQGMLNEQFFGPGTRLTVL.

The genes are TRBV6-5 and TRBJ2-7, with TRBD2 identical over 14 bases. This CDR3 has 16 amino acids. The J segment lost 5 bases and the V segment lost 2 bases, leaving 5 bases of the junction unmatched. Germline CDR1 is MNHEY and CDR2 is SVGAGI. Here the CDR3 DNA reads TGTGCCAGCAGTTACAGGACTAGCGGGAGGTTTAACGAGCAGTACTTC. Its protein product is CASSYRTSGRFNEQYF.

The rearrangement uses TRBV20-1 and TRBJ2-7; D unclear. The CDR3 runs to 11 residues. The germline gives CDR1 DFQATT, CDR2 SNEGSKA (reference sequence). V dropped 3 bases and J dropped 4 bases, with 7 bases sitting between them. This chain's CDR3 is CSARGPYEQYV. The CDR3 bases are TGCAGTGCTAGGGGTCCTTACGAGCAGTACGTC.

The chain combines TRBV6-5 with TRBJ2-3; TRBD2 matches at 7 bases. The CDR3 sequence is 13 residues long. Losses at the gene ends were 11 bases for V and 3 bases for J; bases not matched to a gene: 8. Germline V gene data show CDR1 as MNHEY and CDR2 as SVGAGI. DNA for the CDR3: TGTGCCGGCCTGGGAGGGGTGACAGATACGCAGTATTTT. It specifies CAGLGGVTDTQYF.

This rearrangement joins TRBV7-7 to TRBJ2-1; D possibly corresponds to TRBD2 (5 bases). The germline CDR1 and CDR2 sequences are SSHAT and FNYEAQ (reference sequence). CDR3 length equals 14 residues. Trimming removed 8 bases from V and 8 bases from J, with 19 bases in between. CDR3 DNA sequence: TGTGCCAGCTCTCGCGAAAGCGGCTTGGATGAGCAGTTCTTC. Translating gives CASSRESGLDEQFF.

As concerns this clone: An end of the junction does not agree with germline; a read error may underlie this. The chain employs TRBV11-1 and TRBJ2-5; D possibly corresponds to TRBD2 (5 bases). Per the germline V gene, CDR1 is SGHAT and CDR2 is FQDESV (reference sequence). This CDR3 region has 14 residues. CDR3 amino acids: CASSPRRFSWRCDF. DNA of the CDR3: TGTGCCAGCAGCCCCCGGCGCTTTAGTTGGAGGTGCGACTTC.

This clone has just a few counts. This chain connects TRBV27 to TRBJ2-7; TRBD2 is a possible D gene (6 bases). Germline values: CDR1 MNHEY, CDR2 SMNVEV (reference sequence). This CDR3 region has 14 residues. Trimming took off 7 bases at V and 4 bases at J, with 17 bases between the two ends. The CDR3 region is CASTHSGGTYEQYF. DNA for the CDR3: TGTGCCAGCACCCATAGCGGCGGAACTTACGAGCAGTACTTC.

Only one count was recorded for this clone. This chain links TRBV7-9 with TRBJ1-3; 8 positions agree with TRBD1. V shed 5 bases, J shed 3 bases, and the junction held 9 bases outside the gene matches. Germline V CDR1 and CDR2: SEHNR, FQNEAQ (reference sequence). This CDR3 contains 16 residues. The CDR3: CASSQGDRGFGNTIYF. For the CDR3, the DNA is TGTGCCAGCAGCCAAGGCGACAGGGGATTTGGAAACACCATATATTTT. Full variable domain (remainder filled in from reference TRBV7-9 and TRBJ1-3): DTGVSQNPRHKITKRGQNVTFRCDPISEHNRLYWYRQTLGQGPEFLTYFQNEAQLEKSRLLSDRFSAERPKGSFSTLEIQRTEQGDSAMYLCASSQGDRGFGNTIYFGEGSWLTVV.

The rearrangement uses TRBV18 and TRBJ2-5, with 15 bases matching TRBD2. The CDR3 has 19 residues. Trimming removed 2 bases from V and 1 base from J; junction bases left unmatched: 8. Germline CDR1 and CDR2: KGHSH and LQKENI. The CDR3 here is CASSPTLGLAGGFQETQYF. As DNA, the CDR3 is TGTGCCAGCTCACCAACCCTGGGACTAGCGGGGGGATTCCAAGAGACCCAGTACTTC.

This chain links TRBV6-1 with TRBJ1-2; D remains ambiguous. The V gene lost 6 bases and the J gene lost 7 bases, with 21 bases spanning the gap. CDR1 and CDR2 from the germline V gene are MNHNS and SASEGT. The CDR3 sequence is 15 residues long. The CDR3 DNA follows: TGTGCCAGCAGCGAATGGGGTTCCCGGCTGACTGGCTACACCTTC. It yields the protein CASSEWGSRLTGYTF.

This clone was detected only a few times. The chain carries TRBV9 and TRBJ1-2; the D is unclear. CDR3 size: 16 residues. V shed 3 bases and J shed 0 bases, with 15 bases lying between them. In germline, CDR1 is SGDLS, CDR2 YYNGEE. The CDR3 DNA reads TGTGCCAGCAGCGACCAACACCGGACGGCTAACTATGGCTACACCTTC. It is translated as CASSDQHRTANYGYTF.

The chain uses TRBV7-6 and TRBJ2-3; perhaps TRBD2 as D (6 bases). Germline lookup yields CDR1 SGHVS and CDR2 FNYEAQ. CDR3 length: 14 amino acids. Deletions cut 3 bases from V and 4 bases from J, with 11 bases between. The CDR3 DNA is TGTGCCAGCAGCTTGGGGTGGGAGGCAGATACGCAGTATTTT. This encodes CASSLGWEADTQYF.

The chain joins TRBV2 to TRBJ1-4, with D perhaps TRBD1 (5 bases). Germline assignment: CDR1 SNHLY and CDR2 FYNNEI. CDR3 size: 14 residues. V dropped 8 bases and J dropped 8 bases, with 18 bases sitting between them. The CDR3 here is CASGARTRGEKLFF. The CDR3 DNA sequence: TGTGCCAGCGGCGCGAGGACTCGGGGGGAAAAACTGTTTTTT. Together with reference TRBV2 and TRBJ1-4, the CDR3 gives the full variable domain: EPEVTQTPSHQVTQMGQEVILRCVPISNHLYFYWYRQILGQKVEFLVSFYNNEISEKSEIFDDQFSVERPDGSNFTLKIRSTKLEDSAMYFCASGARTRGEKLFFGSGTQLSVL.

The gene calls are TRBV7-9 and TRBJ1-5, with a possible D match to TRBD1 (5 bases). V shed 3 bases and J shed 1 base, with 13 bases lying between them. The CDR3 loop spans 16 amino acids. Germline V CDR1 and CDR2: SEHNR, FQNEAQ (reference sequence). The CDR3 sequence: CASSFRSGTSNQPQHF. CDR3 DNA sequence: TGTGCCAGCAGCTTCCGCTCCGGGACGAGCAATCAGCCCCAGCATTTT.

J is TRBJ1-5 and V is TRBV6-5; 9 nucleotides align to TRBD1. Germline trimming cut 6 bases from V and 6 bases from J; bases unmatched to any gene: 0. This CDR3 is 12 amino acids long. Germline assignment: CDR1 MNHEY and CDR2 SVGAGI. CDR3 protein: CASRTGGQPQHF. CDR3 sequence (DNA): TGTGCCAGCAGGACAGGGGGTCAGCCCCAGCATTTT.

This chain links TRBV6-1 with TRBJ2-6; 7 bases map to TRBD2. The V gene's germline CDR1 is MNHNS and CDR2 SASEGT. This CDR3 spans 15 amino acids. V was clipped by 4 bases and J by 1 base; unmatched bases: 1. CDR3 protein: CASSARGSGANVLTF. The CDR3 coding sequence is TGTGCCAGCAGTGCGCGGGGGTCTGGGGCCAACGTCCTGACTTTC.

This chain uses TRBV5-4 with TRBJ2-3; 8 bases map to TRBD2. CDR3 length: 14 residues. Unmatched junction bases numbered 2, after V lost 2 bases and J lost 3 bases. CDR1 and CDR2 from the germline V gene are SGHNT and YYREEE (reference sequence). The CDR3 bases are TGTGCCAGCAGCTTCTCTAGCGGGACAGATACGCAGTATTTT. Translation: CASSFSSGTDTQYF.

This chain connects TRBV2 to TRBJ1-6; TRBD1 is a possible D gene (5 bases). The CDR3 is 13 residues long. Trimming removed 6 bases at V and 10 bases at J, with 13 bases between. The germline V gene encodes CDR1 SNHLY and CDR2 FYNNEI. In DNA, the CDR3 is TGTGCCAGCAGGACGGGGGGGTGGTCACCCCTCCACTTT. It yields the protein CASRTGGWSPLHF.

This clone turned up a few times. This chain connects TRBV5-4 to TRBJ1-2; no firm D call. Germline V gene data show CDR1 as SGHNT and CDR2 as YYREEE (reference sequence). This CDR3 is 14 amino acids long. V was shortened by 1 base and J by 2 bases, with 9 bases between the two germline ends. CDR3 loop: CASSLLASNYGYTF. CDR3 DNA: TGTGCCAGCAGCTTGCTTGCCAGCAACTATGGCTACACCTTC.

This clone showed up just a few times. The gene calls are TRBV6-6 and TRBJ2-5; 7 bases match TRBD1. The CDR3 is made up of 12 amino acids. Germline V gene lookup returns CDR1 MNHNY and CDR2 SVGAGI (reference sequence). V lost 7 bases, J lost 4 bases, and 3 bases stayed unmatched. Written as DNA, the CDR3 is TGTGCCAGCACGACAGGGTCAGAGACCCAGTACTTC. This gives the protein CASTTGSETQYF.

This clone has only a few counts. DNA of the CDR3: TGTGCCAGCCTTGAGGGGAGCTCCTATAATTCACCCCTCCACTTT. It translates to CASLEGSSYNSPLHF. The J gene is TRBJ1-6, the V gene TRBV6-1; TRBD1 might be the D (5 bases). CDR1 and CDR2 from the germline V gene are MNHNS and SASEGT. V gave up 8 bases and J gave up 0 bases, with 11 bases separating them. CDR3 size: 15 residues.

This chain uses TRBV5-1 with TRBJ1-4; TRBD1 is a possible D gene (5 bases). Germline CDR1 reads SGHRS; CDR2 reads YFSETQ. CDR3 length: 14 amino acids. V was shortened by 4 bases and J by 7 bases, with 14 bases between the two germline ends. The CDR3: CASSTSGRREKLFF. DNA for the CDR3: TGCGCCAGCAGCACATCAGGGCGGCGTGAAAAACTGTTTTTT.